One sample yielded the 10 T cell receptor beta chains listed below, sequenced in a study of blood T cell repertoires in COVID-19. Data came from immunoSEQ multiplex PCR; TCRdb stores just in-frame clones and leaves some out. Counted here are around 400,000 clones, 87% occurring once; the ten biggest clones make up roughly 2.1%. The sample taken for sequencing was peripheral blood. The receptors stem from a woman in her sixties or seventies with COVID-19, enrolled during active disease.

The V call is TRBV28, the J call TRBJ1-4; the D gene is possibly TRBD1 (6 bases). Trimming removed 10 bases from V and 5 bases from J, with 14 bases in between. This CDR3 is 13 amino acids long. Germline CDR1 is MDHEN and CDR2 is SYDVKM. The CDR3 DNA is TGTGCCACCACCGCGCAGGGGAATGAAAAACTGTTTTTT. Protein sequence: CATTAQGNEKLFF.

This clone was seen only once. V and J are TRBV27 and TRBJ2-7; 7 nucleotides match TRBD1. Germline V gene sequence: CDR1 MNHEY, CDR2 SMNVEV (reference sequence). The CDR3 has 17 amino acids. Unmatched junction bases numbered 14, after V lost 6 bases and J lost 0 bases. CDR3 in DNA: TGTGCCAGCAGACTTAAATTCGGGACAGCGACCTCCTACGAGCAGTACTTC. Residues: CASRLKFGTATSYEQYF.

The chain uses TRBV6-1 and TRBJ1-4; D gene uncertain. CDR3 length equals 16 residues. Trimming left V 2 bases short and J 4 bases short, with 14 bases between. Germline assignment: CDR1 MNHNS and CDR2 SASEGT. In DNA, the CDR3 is TGTGCCAGCAGTGAACTGGAGACCCTTTATAATGAAAAACTGTTTTTT. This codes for CASSELETLYNEKLFF.

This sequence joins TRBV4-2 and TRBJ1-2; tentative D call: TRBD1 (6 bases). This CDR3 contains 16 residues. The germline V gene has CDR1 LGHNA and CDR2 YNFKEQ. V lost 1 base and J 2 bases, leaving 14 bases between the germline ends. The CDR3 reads CASSQGAGGGNYGYTF. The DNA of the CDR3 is TGTGCCAGCAGCCAAGGGGCCGGGGGGGGCAACTATGGCTACACCTTC.

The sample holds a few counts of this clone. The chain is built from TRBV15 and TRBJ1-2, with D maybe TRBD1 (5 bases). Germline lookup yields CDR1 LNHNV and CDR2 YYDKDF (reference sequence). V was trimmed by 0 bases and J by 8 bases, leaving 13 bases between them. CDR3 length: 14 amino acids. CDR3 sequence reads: CATSRDRGVPGYTF. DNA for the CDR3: TGTGCCACCAGCAGAGATCGGGGGGTCCCGGGCTACACCTTC.

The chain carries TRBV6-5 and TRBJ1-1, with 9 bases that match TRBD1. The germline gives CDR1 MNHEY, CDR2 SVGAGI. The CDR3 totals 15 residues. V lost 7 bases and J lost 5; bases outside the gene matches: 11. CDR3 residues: CASTQGALGGTEAFF. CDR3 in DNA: TGTGCCAGCACACAGGGGGCCCTCGGGGGGACTGAAGCTTTCTTT.

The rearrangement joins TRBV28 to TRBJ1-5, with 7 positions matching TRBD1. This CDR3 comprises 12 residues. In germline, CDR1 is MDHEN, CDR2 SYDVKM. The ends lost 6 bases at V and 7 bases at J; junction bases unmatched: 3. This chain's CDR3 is CASRTGEQPQHF. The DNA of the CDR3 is TGTGCCAGCAGAACAGGGGAACAGCCCCAGCATTTT.

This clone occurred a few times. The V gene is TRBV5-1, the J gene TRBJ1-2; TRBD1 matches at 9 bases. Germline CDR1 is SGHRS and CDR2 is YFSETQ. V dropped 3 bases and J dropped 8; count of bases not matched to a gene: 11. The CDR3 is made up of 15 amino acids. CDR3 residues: CASSSGQGTYGGYTF. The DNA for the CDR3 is TGCGCCAGCAGCTCCGGACAGGGGACCTATGGGGGCTACACCTTC.

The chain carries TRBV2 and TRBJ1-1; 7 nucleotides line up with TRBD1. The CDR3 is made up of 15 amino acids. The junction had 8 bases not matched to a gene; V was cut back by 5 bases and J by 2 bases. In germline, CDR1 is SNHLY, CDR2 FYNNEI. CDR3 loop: CASSSSGGGNTEAFF. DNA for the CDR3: TGTGCCAGCAGTTCCTCGGGAGGGGGCAACACTGAAGCTTTCTTT. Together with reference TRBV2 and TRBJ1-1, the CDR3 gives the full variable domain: EPEVTQTPSHQVTQMGQEVILRCVPISNHLYFYWYRQILGQKVEFLVSFYNNEISEKSEIFDDQFSVERPDGSNFTLKIRSTKLEDSAMYFCASSSSGGGNTEAFFGQGTRLTVV.

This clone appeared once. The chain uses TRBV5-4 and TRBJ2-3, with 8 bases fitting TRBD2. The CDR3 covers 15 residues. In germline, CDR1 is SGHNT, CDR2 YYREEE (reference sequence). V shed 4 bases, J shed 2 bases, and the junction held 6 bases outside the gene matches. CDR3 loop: CASSQKRGTTDTQYF. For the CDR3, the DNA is TGTGCCAGCAGCCAAAAGCGGGGGACCACAGATACGCAGTATTTT.